These 5 T cell receptor beta chains share one sample of origin, sequenced in a study of cytomegalovirus exposure and HLA in healthy donors. Clones were read by immunoSEQ multiplex PCR, and TCRdb kept only the in-frame ones, dropping some. The sample shows fewer than 75,000 clones, 90% to 95% of them seen only once. Material: PBMCs. The receptors were sampled from a woman between 18 and 30 years old in good health and CMV-seropositive.

This chain uses TRBV5-1 with TRBJ1-3; no clear D. Trimming pared 7 bases from V and 4 bases from J, leaving 9 bases between. Per germline, CDR1 SGHRS and CDR2 YFSETQ. The CDR3 has 12 amino acids. The CDR3 bases are TGCGCCAGCTACGCTATCGGAAACACCATATATTTT. Translating it yields CASYAIGNTIYF.

This clone was detected a few times. This chain connects TRBV27 to TRBJ2-5, with 7 bases identical to TRBD2. V trimming: 6 bases; J trimming: 3 bases; junction bases outside the gene matches: 10. This CDR3 has 15 residues. The V gene's germline CDR1 is MNHEY and CDR2 SMNVEV (reference sequence). DNA for the CDR3: TGTGCCAGCAGCCGAACCGGGAGGTATGAAGAGACCCAGTACTTC. Its protein is CASSRTGRYEETQYF.

CDR3 region: CASNLQGWYGYTF. The CDR3 region has the DNA TGTGCCAGCAACTTACAGGGTTGGTATGGCTACACCTTC. The chain joins TRBV2 to TRBJ1-2, with D maybe TRBD1 (6 bases). V lost 7 bases, J lost 5 bases, and 14 bases lay in between. The CDR3 runs 13 residues. Per germline, CDR1 SNHLY and CDR2 FYNNEI.

The genes are TRBV5-4 and TRBJ1-2; 9 bases are shared with TRBD1. This CDR3 has 15 residues. The junction had 3 bases not matched to a gene; V was cut back by 3 bases and J by 0 bases. Germline V gene lookup returns CDR1 SGHNT and CDR2 YYREEE (reference sequence). CDR3 sequence: CASSYGTGSNYGYTF. The CDR3 DNA sequence: TGTGCCAGCAGCTATGGGACAGGGTCTAACTATGGCTACACCTTC.

This chain connects TRBV7-2 to TRBJ2-1; D is perhaps TRBD2 (7 bases). The CDR3 contains 17 residues. From germline, CDR1 is SGHTA and CDR2 FQGNSA. Deletions cut 1 base from V and 7 bases from J, with 20 bases between. The CDR3 DNA sequence: TGTGCCAGCAGCTTAGAATCGCCGGGGGGCCGGGGGAATGAGCAGTTCTTC. Protein sequence: CASSLESPGGRGNEQFF.